Listed below are T cell receptor beta chains from one sample, sequenced in a study of cytomegalovirus exposure and HLA in healthy donors. Data came from immunoSEQ multiplex PCR; TCRdb stores just in-frame clones and leaves some out. The sample comprises 150,000 to 200,000 clones, around 88% of which are singletons, and more than 0.7% rests with the top ten. Source material: PBMCs. These receptors originate from a woman aged 25-40 years in good health and CMV-seronegative. The CDR3 runs from the conserved cysteine through the conserved F or W. The order of the fields is clone size, J gene, V gene, D gene, CDR3 DNA, CDR3 protein. The D gene is left open where the match is weak. Expanded clones get a size class; other rows say once, few or many, or leave the size out.

NA | TRBJ2-1 | TRBV5-1 | TRBD2 | TGCGCCACCGAACCGGGACTAATCCGCGGTGAGCAGTTCTTC | CATEPGLIRGEQFF
NA | TRBJ2-7 | TRBV4-3 | TRBD2 | TGCGCCAGCAGCCAAGGACTAGCCAGAACCTACGAGCAGTACTTC | CASSQGLARTYEQYF
NA | TRBJ1-2 | TRBV6-5 | NA | TGTGCCAGCAGTCGATACCCCCTTAGTCAGGGTGGCTACACCTTC | CASSRYPLSQGGYTF
NA | TRBJ2-5 | TRBV5-1 | TRBD2 | TGCGCCAGCAGCCTTCGACTTGCGGGGGGTCAAGAGACCCAGTACTTC | CASSLRLAGGQETQYF
NA | TRBJ2-5 | TRBV19 | TRBD2 | TGTGCCAGTAGTATGGGGGGAGGGATCTACCAAGAGACCCAGTACTTC | CASSMGGGIYQETQYF
NA | TRBJ2-3 | TRBV9 | TRBD2 | TGTGCCAGCAGCGACCGACTAGCGGGGGGATATAGCGGCACAGATACGCAGTATTTT | CASSDRLAGGYSGTDTQYF
NA | TRBJ2-1 | TRBV5-1 | NA | TGCGCCAGCAGCCCCTCTGTTAGCGCCTCCTACAATGAGCAGTTCTTC | CASSPSVSASYNEQFF
NA | TRBJ2-3 | TRBV5-4 | TRBD2 | TGTGCCAGCAGCCCCCCGGGGGGATCACGCACAGATACGCAGTATTTT | CASSPPGGSRTDTQYF
NA | TRBJ1-1 | TRBV19 | TRBD1 | TGTGCCAGTAGATCGGGGGACAGATTTTACCCTGAAGCTTTCTTT | CASRSGDRFYPEAFF
NA | TRBJ1-5 | TRBV11-2 | TRBD1 | TGTGCCAGCAGCTTGTATGGACAGGGGGATCAGCCCCAGCATTTT | CASSLYGQGDQPQHF
NA | TRBJ1-5 | TRBV19 | NA | TGTGCCAGTAGCCCTCCCAACGGGGGGGCAGGACAGCCCCAGCATTTT | CASSPPNGGAGQPQHF
NA | TRBJ2-3 | TRBV6-4 | TRBD2 | TGTGCCAGCAGTGTCAGAGTGTCACTAGCGGGAAGAGATACGCAGTATTTT | CASSVRVSLAGRDTQYF
NA | TRBJ1-2 | TRBV19 | TRBD1 | TGTGCCAGCTTTCTTGGACAGGGAGGGTCCCATTACACCTTC | CASFLGQGGSHYTF
NA | TRBJ2-7 | TRBV27 | NA | TGTGCCAGCAGTCAGGGCTACGAGCAGTACTTC | CASSQGYEQYF
NA | TRBJ2-1 | TRBV6-4 | TRBD2 | TGTGCCAGCAGTGCCACCGGGACTAGCGGGAGTAATGAGCAGTTCTTC | CASSATGTSGSNEQFF
NA | TRBJ1-3 | TRBV28 | NA | TGTGCCAGCAGCTGGGGGTCAGGGGTGCGGGGAAACACCATATATTTT | CASSWGSGVRGNTIYF
NA | TRBJ2-5 | TRBV15 | NA | TGTGCCACCAGCCCCAGGGGCCAAGAGACCCAGTACTTC | CATSPRGQETQYF
once | TRBJ2-5 | TRBV28 | TRBD2 | TGTGCCAGCAGTTCCATGGCGGGAGGAGGATCTGGGACCCAGTACTTC | CASSSMAGGGSGTQYF
NA | TRBJ2-7 | TRBV27 | TRBD2 | TGTGCCAGCAGTTTATGGGCTAGCGGCTACGAGCAGTACTTC | CASSLWASGYEQYF
NA | TRBJ1-5 | TRBV2 | TRBD1 | TGTGCCAGCAGCCGAGACAGGGCTCATCAGCCCCAGCATTTT | CASSRDRAHQPQHF
NA | TRBJ1-2 | TRBV5-1 | TRBD1 | TGCGCCAGCAGCTCGACAGGGGTCACCTCCTTTGACACCTTC | CASSSTGVTSFDTF